Listed here are 17 T cell receptor beta chains from one sample, sequenced in a study of cytomegalovirus exposure and HLA in healthy donors (dated by TCRdb to the late 2010s). Library preparation was by the immunoSEQ multiplex PCR assay. For the multiplex PCR, a mixture combining 60 forward primers for TCR Vbeta segments and 13 reverse primers for TCR Jbeta segments was used. TCRdb retrieved this table from immuneACCESS and kept in-frame rearrangements only. Not all clones are present; in checked studies, unresolved V genes account for under half, and no reason is known for the remainder. The sample table holds 90,000 to 150,000 clones, of which 7% to 9.5% were seen once. The ten largest clonotypes hold approximately 6% of the sample. Sequenced material: PBMCs. Receptors originate from a woman aged 40 to 55 in good health and CMV-seropositive.

This chain uses TRBV7-8 with TRBJ2-1; 16 bases are a match to TRBD2. This CDR3 spans 19 amino acids. Germline lookup yields CDR1 SGHVS and CDR2 FQNEAQ. The trim removed 4 bases at V and 5 bases at J, leaving 11 bases unmatched. The CDR3 loop is CASSSPGLAGGPPHNEQFF. For the CDR3, the DNA is TGTGCCAGCAGCTCGCCGGGACTAGCGGGGGGGCCTCCCCACAATGAGCAGTTCTTC.

In DNA form, the CDR3 reads TGTGCCAGCAGGACTAGCGGGGGGGCTTGGGAGCAGTACTTC. Encoded protein: CASRTSGGAWEQYF. This chain joins TRBV28 and TRBJ2-7, with 14 nucleotides matching TRBD2. V lost 6 bases to trimming and J lost 7 bases; unmatched junction nucleotides: 5. The CDR3 totals 14 residues. CDR1 and CDR2 (germline): MDHEN, SYDVKM. Full variable domain (outside the CDR3, taken from reference TRBV28 and TRBJ2-7): DVKVTQSSRYLVKRTGEKVFLECVQDMDHENMFWYRQDPGLGLRLIYFSYDVKMKEKGDIPEGYSVSREKKERFSLILESASTNQTSMYLCASRTSGGAWEQYFGPGTRLTVT.

The chain recombines TRBV2 with TRBJ1-2; 7 bases are a match to TRBD1. Trimming took 11 bases from V and 4 from J; bases not matched to a gene: 10. The CDR3 covers 13 residues. In germline, CDR1 is SNHLY, CDR2 FYNNEI. In nucleotides, the CDR3 is TGTGCCTGCAACCGGGACAGCCTCTATGGCTACACCTTC. Its protein product is CACNRDSLYGYTF.

V and J are TRBV20-1 and TRBJ1-1; 8 bases are a match to TRBD1. The V gene's germline CDR1 is DFQATT and CDR2 SNEGSKA (reference sequence). The CDR3 contains 11 residues. J lost 5 bases, V lost 7 bases, and 3 bases had no gene match. The CDR3 sequence is CSGNRGTEAFF. Written as DNA, the CDR3 is TGCAGTGGAAACAGGGGGACTGAAGCTTTCTTT.

The table lists this clone with a few counts. This chain connects TRBV5-1 to TRBJ1-1; D is undetermined. The CDR3 is 13 amino acids. The germline V gene has CDR1 SGHRS and CDR2 YFSETQ. V lost 1 base and J 1 base, leaving 5 bases between the germline ends. In nucleotides, the CDR3 is TGCGCCAGCAGCTTGAACTGGAACACTGAAGCTTTCTTT. Amino acids: CASSLNWNTEAFF.

The rearrangement uses TRBV5-4 and TRBJ2-3; a weak D match, TRBD2 (6 bases). Germline V gene lookup returns CDR1 SGHNT and CDR2 YYREEE (reference sequence). Trimming took off 5 bases at V and 0 bases at J, with 16 bases between the two ends. This CDR3 comprises 16 residues. The CDR3, as DNA: TGTGCCAGCAGTCCCCGGGCGGGGATTAGCACAGATACGCAGTATTTT. Translated, it gives CASSPRAGISTDTQYF.

This clone was observed a handful of times. The CDR3 DNA reads TGTGCCTGGGGGGGAGGGGTGAGGTCCTACGAGCAGTACTTC. Protein product: CAWGGGVRSYEQYF. The chain has TRBV30 and TRBJ2-7, with TRBD2 matching over 7 bases. The CDR3 is 14 residues long. J was trimmed by 1 base and V by 5 bases; bases with no gene match: 8. CDR1 GTSNPN and CDR2 SVGIG come from the germline V gene (reference sequence).

This clone was recorded a few times. V usage is TRBV2 and J usage is TRBJ2-4; 9 nucleotides match TRBD1. V lost 4 bases and J lost 15; bases outside the gene matches: 7. This CDR3 is 12 amino acids long. Germline CDR1 reads SNHLY; CDR2 reads FYNNEI. CDR3 bases: TGTGCCAGCAGTGCGAGGGACAGGGAACGGTACTTC. As protein: CASSARDRERYF.

This clone was found a few times. This chain joins TRBV27 and TRBJ2-1; the match to TRBD1 covers 8 bases. CDR1 and CDR2 (germline): MNHEY, SMNVEV (reference sequence). With V trimmed by 6 bases and J by 8 bases, 6 bases remained unmatched. This CDR3 comprises 13 residues. The CDR3 bases are TGTGCCAGCAGCAGGGGGCCGAGTTATGAGCAGTTCTTC. Translating gives CASSRGPSYEQFF.

This clone was counted only a few times. The rearrangement uses TRBV19 and TRBJ1-1; 8 nucleotides agree with TRBD1. Looked up from germline, CDR1 is LNHDA and CDR2 is SQIVND (reference sequence). V trimming: 6 bases; J trimming: 6 bases; junction bases outside the gene matches: 15. CDR3 size: 16 residues. Here the CDR3 reads CASSSPGQARLAEAFF. Written as DNA, the CDR3 is TGTGCCAGTAGCTCTCCGGGACAGGCCCGTTTGGCTGAAGCTTTCTTT.

This CDR3 is CASSEGGGADTQYF. Here the CDR3 DNA reads TGTGCCAGCAGTGAAGGGGGGGGCGCAGATACGCAGTATTTT. The chain employs TRBV6-1 and TRBJ2-3; D is perhaps TRBD2 (7 bases). The CDR3 covers 14 residues. Germline CDR1 MNHNS, CDR2 SASEGT. The ends were cut back, 1 base at V and 4 bases at J, with 9 bases in the middle.

There are a few counts of this clone. This chain joins TRBV9 and TRBJ1-3, with TRBD1 matching over 7 bases. Losses at the gene ends were 2 bases for V and 6 bases for J; bases not matched to a gene: 8. CDR1 and CDR2 from the germline V gene are SGDLS and YYNGEE. This CDR3 contains 15 residues. DNA for the CDR3: TGTGCCAGCAGCGTGACGACAGGGATGCTAAACACCATATATTTT. Protein sequence: CASSVTTGMLNTIYF.

The chain uses TRBV5-1 and TRBJ2-3, with 7 positions matching TRBD2. Germline loops: CDR1 SGHRS, CDR2 YFSETQ. Trimming at V came to 1 base and at J to 1 base, leaving 3 bases not matched to a gene. There are 15 residues in the CDR3. CDR3 sequence: CASSLSLAGTDTQYF. CDR3 bases: TGCGCCAGCAGCTTGAGCCTAGCGGGCACAGATACGCAGTATTTT.

This rearrangement joins TRBV2 to TRBJ2-7, with D tentatively TRBD1 (5 bases). The CDR3 is made up of 13 amino acids. Germline assignment: CDR1 SNHLY and CDR2 FYNNEI. V gave up 7 bases and J gave up 4 bases, with 14 bases separating them. The CDR3: CASTVQGPYEQYF. CDR3 coding DNA: TGTGCCAGCACTGTGCAGGGTCCATACGAGCAGTACTTC.

The genes are TRBV6-1 and TRBJ2-5; D not resolved. Matching the DNA end better, TRBJ2-7 makes the J call doubtful. There are 15 residues in the CDR3. In germline, CDR1 is MNHNS, CDR2 SASEGT. The CDR3 DNA sequence: TGTGCCAGCAGTGAAGGGGCTGGGCGTGTCCACGAGCAGTACTTC. Its translation: CASSEGAGRVHEQYF.

This clone was found a few times. The chain recombines TRBV29-1 with TRBJ2-1, with D maybe TRBD2 (5 bases). V was cut by 6 bases and J by 1 base, with 10 bases left in between. Germline V lookup: CDR1 SQVTM, CDR2 ANQGSEA. This CDR3 contains 13 residues. In DNA form, the CDR3 reads TGCAGCGTGAATCGGGGTTCCTACAATGAGCAGTTCTTC. Residues: CSVNRGSYNEQFF.

This clone was found a few times. V and J are TRBV10-3 and TRBJ1-1; TRBD1 is a possible D gene (5 bases). The length of the CDR3 is 15 residues. The V gene lost 8 bases and the J gene lost 1 base, with 17 bases spanning the gap. In germline, CDR1 is ENHRY, CDR2 SYGVKD. CDR3 sequence (DNA): TGTGCCATCCGCCCCTCGGGGGAGAGGAACACTGAAGCTTTCTTT. This translates into CAIRPSGERNTEAFF.